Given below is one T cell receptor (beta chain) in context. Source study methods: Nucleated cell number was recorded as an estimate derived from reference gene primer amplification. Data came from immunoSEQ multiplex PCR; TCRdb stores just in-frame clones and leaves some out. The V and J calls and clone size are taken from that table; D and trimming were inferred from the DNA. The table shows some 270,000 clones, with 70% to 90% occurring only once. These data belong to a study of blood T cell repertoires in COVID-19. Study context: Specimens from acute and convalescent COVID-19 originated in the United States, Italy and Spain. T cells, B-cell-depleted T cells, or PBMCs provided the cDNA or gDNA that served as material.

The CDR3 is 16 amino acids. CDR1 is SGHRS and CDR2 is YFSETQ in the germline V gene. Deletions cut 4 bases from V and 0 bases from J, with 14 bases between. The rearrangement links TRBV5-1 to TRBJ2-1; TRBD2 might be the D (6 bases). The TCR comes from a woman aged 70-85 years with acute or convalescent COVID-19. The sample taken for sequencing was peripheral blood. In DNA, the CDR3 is TGCGCCAGCAGCCCGCGGGGAGCGGTCTCCTACAATGAGCAGTTCTTC. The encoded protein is CASSPRGAVSYNEQFF.